The 8 T cell receptor beta chains reported below all come from one sample, sequenced in a study of T-cell memory formation after mild COVID-19 (dated by TCRdb to about 2021). Library prep was done by 5' RACE. Sequencing was carried out with an Illumina NovaSeq 6000. Using fastp at Q25 and MiXCR, TCRdb reprocessed the public reads and kept productive beta chains. When rows share a CDR3 protein, they turn into one entry using the most common DNA and genes. The sample records nearly 110,000 distinct CDR3 sequences, around 11% of which are singletons. Clones ranked in the top ten supply 27% of the sample. Sequenced material: PBMCs or a T cell subset sorted from them (not recorded which). The receptor source for this set is an adult woman who had mild COVID-19 (a few samples of this study predate the infection). The sample titles of this study are shuffled in the database, so cell type and time point are left out; the donor was told from shared clones.

A note on this clonotype: Sequence at one end of the junction differs from germline and may be a read error. The rearrangement links TRBV15 to TRBJ2-2, with D perhaps matching TRBD1 or TRBD2 (5 bases each). The CDR3 extends over 18 amino acids. CDR1 and CDR2 from the germline V gene are LNHNV and YYDKDF (reference sequence). The CDR3 here is CANSPDYGTASYTGELFF. CDR3 DNA sequence: TGTGCCAACAGCCCCGATTATGGGACCGCCTCCTACACCGGGGAGCTGTTTTTT.

V usage is TRBV3-1 and J usage is TRBJ1-1; 7 bases are a match to TRBD1. The CDR3 covers 16 residues. Per the germline V gene, CDR1 is LGHDT and CDR2 is YNNKEL (reference sequence). The ends lost 4 bases at V and 1 base at J; junction bases unmatched: 9. The CDR3 region has the DNA TGTGCCAGCAGCCCCTCTTCGACAGGGACGAACACTGAAGCTTTCTTT. Translated: CASSPSSTGTNTEAFF.

This chain uses TRBV6-2 or TRBV6-3 with TRBJ2-5; TRBD2 might be the D (6 bases). This CDR3 spans 15 amino acids. CDR1 and CDR2 from the germline V gene are MNHEY and SVGEGT. V dropped 0 bases and J dropped 2 bases, with 10 bases sitting between them. The CDR3 spells CASSYSGLLQETQYF. Written as DNA, the CDR3 is TGTGCCAGCAGTTACTCGGGACTTCTACAAGAGACCCAGTACTTC.

This clonotype was detected a few times. The rearrangement joins TRBV19 to TRBJ2-5; weak D call: TRBD1 (6 bases). Germline values: CDR1 LNHDA, CDR2 SQIVND (reference sequence). Trimming stripped 4 bases from V and 4 bases from J, with 16 bases between. CDR3 length: 15 amino acids. CDR3 in DNA: TGTGCCAGTAGTACCAGATCCAGGGGATTAGAGACCCAGTACTTC. This codes for CASSTRSRGLETQYF.

This clonotype was counted between two and nine times. The chain combines TRBV29-1 with TRBJ1-1; TRBD1 matches 7 bases. The CDR3 length is 12 residues. Germline-derived CDR1 and CDR2 are SQVTM and ANQGSEA. With 5 bases clipped from V and 3 bases from J, the junction kept 3 bases outside the gene matches. The CDR3 DNA sequence: TGCAGCGTTCAACAGGGGTACACTGAAGCTTTCTTT. It codes for CSVQQGYTEAFF. Based on the CDR3 plus reference TRBV29-1 and TRBJ1-1, the full variable domain is SAVISQKPSRDICQRGTSLTIQCQVDSQVTMMFWYRQQPGQSLTLIATANQGSEATYESGFVIDKFPISRPNLTFSTLTVSNMSPEDSSIYLCSVQQGYTEAFFGQGTRLTVV.

This chain's CDR3 is CASSPLGTGELFF. The CDR3 DNA follows: TGTGCCAGCAGCCCCCTAGGAACCGGGGAGCTGTTTTTT. The V call is TRBV11-1, the J call TRBJ2-2; no clear D. Per germline, CDR1 SGHAT and CDR2 FQDESV (reference sequence). V lost 5 bases, J lost 5 bases, and 9 bases lay in between. The CDR3 consists of 13 residues.

This clonotype came up a few times. This chain uses TRBV15 with TRBJ2-3; D is unclear. V was cut by 3 bases and J by 0 bases, with 4 bases left in between. The CDR3 has 13 residues. CDR1 is LNHNV and CDR2 is YYDKDF in the germline V gene (reference sequence). The CDR3 is CATSRASTDTQYF. CDR3 DNA: TGTGCCACCAGCAGGGCGAGCACAGATACGCAGTATTTT.

This clonotype appeared a few times. The rearrangement links TRBV30 to TRBJ2-7; D unresolved. CDR3 length: 13 residues. V was cut by 1 base and J by 6 bases, with 13 bases left in between. Per germline, CDR1 GTSNPN and CDR2 SVGIG (reference sequence). The CDR3 DNA sequence: TGTGCCTGGAGTGAAATCGGTGGGTTCGAGCAGTACTTC. As protein: CAWSEIGGFEQYF. Full variable domain (rest looked up from reference TRBV30 and TRBJ2-7): SQTIHQWPATLVQPVGSPLSLECTVEGTSNPNLYWYRQAAGRGLQLLFYSVGIGQISSEVPQNLSASRPQDRQFILSSKKLLLSDSGFYLCAWSEIGGFEQYFGPGTRLTVT.